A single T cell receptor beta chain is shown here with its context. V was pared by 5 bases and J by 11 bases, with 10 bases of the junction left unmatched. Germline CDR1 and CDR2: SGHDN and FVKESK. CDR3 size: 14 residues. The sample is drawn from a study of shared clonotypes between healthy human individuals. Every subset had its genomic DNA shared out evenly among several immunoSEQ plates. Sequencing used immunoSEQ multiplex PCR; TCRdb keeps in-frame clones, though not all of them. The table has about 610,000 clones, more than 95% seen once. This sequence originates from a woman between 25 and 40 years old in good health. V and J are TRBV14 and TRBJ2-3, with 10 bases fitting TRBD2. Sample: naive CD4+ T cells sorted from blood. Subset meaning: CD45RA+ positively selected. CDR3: CASSAVIAGGVQYF. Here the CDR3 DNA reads TGTGCCAGCAGCGCAGTCATAGCGGGAGGCGTGCAGTATTTT.